A single sample gave rise to the 10 T cell receptor beta chains below, sequenced in a study of identical twins. TCRdb analysed the 5' RACE reads with MiXCR anew, one entry per CDR3 protein. The sample comprises 500,000 or so distinct CDR3 sequences, around 15% of which are singletons, and more than 0.8% rests with the top ten. In addition, the sample was reused for a study of yellow fever vaccine responses in identical twins.

Sequencing was done on a sample of CD4+ T cells sorted from blood. These TCRs come from a woman under 30 in good health.

A few counts support this clonotype. The J gene is TRBJ2-7, the V gene TRBV3-1, with D tentatively TRBD2 (5 bases). CDR3 length equals 14 residues. Germline lookup yields CDR1 LGHDT and CDR2 YNNKEL (reference sequence). The germline V and J ends were trimmed by 5 bases and 4 bases, with 15 bases remaining between them. The CDR3 protein is CASSRATTYYEQYF. CDR3 in DNA: TGTGCCAGCAGCAGGGCGACTACTTATTACGAGCAGTACTTC.

This clonotype was counted only a few times. The CDR3 nucleotides are TGCGCCAGCAGTGACCTAGGGACAGGGCAAACTGAAGCTTTCTTT. This gives the protein CASSDLGTGQTEAFF. The chain combines TRBV10-2 with TRBJ1-1, with 9 bases fitting TRBD1. Germline V CDR1 and CDR2: WSHSY, SAAADI. This CDR3 contains 15 residues. Trimming cost V 3 bases and J 5 bases; bases outside gene matches: 7.

The V call is TRBV12-3 or TRBV12-4, the J call TRBJ1-1; TRBD1 might be the D (5 bases). Deletions cut 2 bases from V and 1 base from J, with 11 bases between. There are 15 residues in the CDR3. The chain's CDR3 is CASSLTGQKNTEAFF. Here the CDR3 DNA reads TGTGCCAGCAGTTTAACAGGACAAAAGAACACTGAAGCTTTCTTT.

This clonotype turned up a few times. This chain joins TRBV12-3 or TRBV12-4 and TRBJ2-2, with 8 bases identical to TRBD2. The CDR3 has 15 residues. Trimming at V came to 4 bases and at J to 5 bases, leaving 6 bases not matched to a gene. The CDR3 is CASSSALAATGELFF. The CDR3 DNA sequence: TGTGCCAGCAGTTCAGCACTAGCGGCGACCGGGGAGCTGTTTTTT.

The J gene is TRBJ2-2, the V gene TRBV4-2; the D is unclear. CDR1 and CDR2 from the germline V gene are LGHNA and YNFKEQ. Trimming cost V 5 bases and J 7 bases, with 5 bases left between them. The CDR3 has 11 residues. CDR3 sequence: CASSYDGELFF. The CDR3 DNA is TGTGCCAGCAGCTACGACGGGGAGCTGTTTTTT.

In its sample, this clonotype was seen many times. The chain links TRBV7-8 to TRBJ2-3; possible D gene TRBD1, 5 bases. This CDR3 is 15 amino acids long. Between the trimmed V and J ends, which lost 3 bases and 1 base, there was a span of 11 bases. Looked up from germline, CDR1 is SGHVS and CDR2 is FQNEAQ. The CDR3 spells CASSLVPRGTDTQYF. The DNA of the CDR3 is TGTGCCAGCAGCTTGGTCCCCAGGGGCACAGATACGCAGTATTTT.

V gene TRBV18 combines with J gene TRBJ1-2; unclear D gene. From germline, CDR1 is KGHSH and CDR2 LQKENI. The CDR3 covers 13 residues. Trimming pared 3 bases from V and 2 bases from J, leaving 7 bases between. The CDR3 DNA follows: TGTGCCAGCTCACCTGACACGAACTATGGCTACACCTTC. Protein sequence: CASSPDTNYGYTF.

This clonotype was picked up a small number of times. The chain carries TRBV5-1 and TRBJ2-3, with D possibly TRBD1 on 6 matching bases. CDR3 size: 16 residues. CDR1 SGHRS and CDR2 YFSETQ come from the germline V gene. The V gene lost 3 bases and the J gene lost 4 bases, with 18 bases spanning the gap. The chain's CDR3 is CASSSTGLQEADTQYF. CDR3 nucleotides: TGCGCCAGCAGCTCAACAGGGTTACAGGAGGCAGATACGCAGTATTTT.

This clonotype was recorded a few times. The V call is TRBV7-2, the J call TRBJ2-7; TRBD1 aligns across 9 bases. Germline-derived CDR1 and CDR2 are SGHTA and FQGNSA. The V gene end was trimmed by 5 bases and the J gene end by 0 bases; junction bases not matched to a gene: 11. The CDR3 has 17 residues. CDR3 loop: CASSPPRQGGLSYEQYF. The CDR3 DNA sequence: TGTGCCAGCAGCCCCCCAAGACAGGGGGGTCTCTCCTACGAGCAGTACTTC. The full variable domain, with the rest looked up from reference TRBV7-2 and TRBJ2-7, is GAGVSQSPSNKVTEKGKDVELRCDPISGHTALYWYRQSLGQGLEFLIYFQGNSAPDKSGLPSDRFSAERTGGSVSTLTIQRTQQEDSAVYLCASSPPRQGGLSYEQYFGPGTRLTVT.

The rearrangement joins TRBV7-2 to TRBJ1-3, with D possibly TRBD1 on 5 matching bases. V was shortened by 2 bases and J by 0 bases, with 11 bases between the two germline ends. CDR3 length equals 16 residues. Germline loops: CDR1 SGHTA, CDR2 FQGNSA. The CDR3 region is CASSLMEGYSGNTIYF. The CDR3 DNA is TGTGCCAGCAGCTTAATGGAGGGGTACTCTGGAAACACCATATATTTT.